Listed here is a single T cell receptor beta chain. Its target is not known. This CDR3 is 22 amino acids long. The germline V gene has CDR1 SGHVS and CDR2 FQNEAQ. Trimming cost V 2 bases and J 2 bases; bases outside gene matches: 26. The study separated CD4+ cells into CD45RA+ naive and CD45RA-negative memory subsets. In replicate PCRs of sorted subsets, about 190 ng DNA, roughly 31,000 T cell genomes, was used. The assay was immunoSEQ multiplex PCR, and TCRdb's table has in-frame clones only and misses some. The table includes about 1 million clones, around four fifths detected once. The data stem from a study of shared clonotypes between healthy human individuals. General study results and limits: Some clonotypes were shared by all four sorted-subset donors, while others were not shared. The non-shared ones had lower generation probabilities than the shared ones. Across subsets, estimated richness was generally greater for naive than for memory populations.

The TCR comes from a man younger than 35 in good health. What was sequenced was memory CD4+ T cells sorted from blood. The sample's subset: CD45RA-negative fraction. This chain links TRBV7-8 with TRBJ1-2, with 7 bases identical to TRBD1. In nucleotides, the CDR3 is TGTGCCAGCAGCTTACAGGCTGGGGGGCAGGGGGGACTCGGAGAACGGAACTATGGCTACACCTTC. Translation gives CASSLQAGGQGGLGERNYGYTF.